These T cell receptor beta chains were read from a single sample in a study of T cell changes during pregnancy in multiple sclerosis. Clones were read by immunoSEQ multiplex PCR, and TCRdb kept only the in-frame ones, dropping some. The profile covers approximately 90,000 clones, with 80% to 95% appearing a single time and around 0.93% taken by the ten largest. The sample here was peripheral blood, taken before pregnancy. The receptors stem from a female donor with multiple sclerosis, enrolled in a pregnancy study. The CDR3 runs from the conserved cysteine through the conserved F or W. The order of the fields is clone size, J gene, CDR3 length, V gene, D gene, CDR3 protein, CDR3 DNA. The D gene is left open where the match is weak. Not all rows give a size; the values are once, few, many and, for expanded clones, a class.

clone size: .
J gene: TRBJ1-1
CDR3 length: 14
V gene: TRBV2
D gene: .
CDR3 protein: CASSERAGNTEAFF
CDR3 DNA: TGTGCCAGCAGTGAAAGGGCGGGGAACACTGAAGCTTTCTTT

clone size: .
J gene: TRBJ2-7
CDR3 length: 14
V gene: TRBV5-1
D gene: .
CDR3 protein: CASRPRARGYEQYF
CDR3 DNA: TGCGCCAGCCGCCCTAGGGCCAGGGGCTACGAGCAGTACTTC

clone size: .
J gene: TRBJ2-3
CDR3 length: 15
V gene: TRBV30
D gene: TRBD2
CDR3 protein: CAWSGVASGNNTQYF
CDR3 DNA: TGTGCCTGGAGTGGCGTGGCTAGCGGGAACAATACGCAGTATTTT

clone size: .
J gene: TRBJ2-3
CDR3 length: 21
V gene: TRBV5-1
D gene: TRBD2
CDR3 protein: CASSSPIETGGLAGSADTQYF
CDR3 DNA: TGCGCCAGCAGCTCACCGATTGAGACAGGGGGACTAGCGGGCTCAGCAGATACGCAGTATTTT

clone size: .
J gene: TRBJ1-1
CDR3 length: 11
V gene: TRBV2
D gene: .
CDR3 protein: CASIRNTEAFF
CDR3 DNA: TGTGCCAGCATCAGGAACACTGAAGCTTTCTTT

clone size: once
J gene: TRBJ2-1
CDR3 length: 16
V gene: TRBV4-1
D gene: TRBD2
CDR3 protein: CASSHPLAGGPYEQFF
CDR3 DNA: TGCGCCAGCAGCCACCCGCTAGCGGGAGGGCCCTATGAGCAGTTCTTC

clone size: .
J gene: TRBJ2-7
CDR3 length: 16
V gene: TRBV4-2
D gene: TRBD1
CDR3 protein: CASSGTGTGKPYEQYF
CDR3 DNA: TGTGCCAGCAGCGGAACCGGGACAGGGAAACCCTACGAGCAGTACTTC

clone size: once
J gene: TRBJ2-2
CDR3 length: 15
V gene: TRBV29-1
D gene: .
CDR3 protein: CSVEDPTRNTGELFF
CDR3 DNA: TGCAGCGTTGAAGACCCCACGAGGAACACCGGGGAGCTGTTTTTT

clone size: .
J gene: TRBJ2-7
CDR3 length: 15
V gene: TRBV27
D gene: TRBD2
CDR3 protein: CASSLRTSGAYEQYF
CDR3 DNA: TGTGCCAGCAGTTTACGGACTAGCGGGGCCTACGAGCAGTACTTC

clone size: .
J gene: TRBJ1-1
CDR3 length: 13
V gene: TRBV9
D gene: .
CDR3 protein: CASSVDGLTEAFF
CDR3 DNA: TGTGCCAGCAGCGTAGATGGCCTCACTGAAGCTTTCTTT

clone size: .
J gene: TRBJ2-1
CDR3 length: 15
V gene: TRBV2
D gene: TRBD2
CDR3 protein: CASRESGVSYNEQFF
CDR3 DNA: TGTGCCAGCAGAGAAAGCGGGGTTTCCTACAATGAGCAGTTCTTC

clone size: .
J gene: TRBJ1-2
CDR3 length: 20
V gene: TRBV10-1
D gene: .
CDR3 protein: CASSVEKGFPCGEPNYGYTF
CDR3 DNA: TGCGCCAGCAGTGTGGAGAAGGGTTTTCCTTGCGGGGAACCTAACTATGGCTACACCTTC

clone size: .
J gene: TRBJ2-7
CDR3 length: 12
V gene: TRBV7-6
D gene: .
CDR3 protein: CASSLVADEQYF
CDR3 DNA: TGTGCCAGCAGCTTAGTGGCGGACGAGCAGTACTTC

clone size: once
J gene: TRBJ2-1
CDR3 length: 15
V gene: TRBV5-4
D gene: TRBD2
CDR3 protein: CASSLLAGVNNEQFF
CDR3 DNA: TGTGCCAGCAGCTTGCTAGCGGGAGTCAACAATGAGCAGTTCTTC

clone size: .
J gene: TRBJ2-7
CDR3 length: 14
V gene: TRBV9
D gene: TRBD1
CDR3 protein: CASSAGQGQYEQYF
CDR3 DNA: TGTGCCAGCAGCGCGGGACAGGGGCAGTACGAGCAGTACTTC

clone size: .
J gene: TRBJ1-3
CDR3 length: 17
V gene: TRBV6-1
D gene: TRBD1
CDR3 protein: CASSELGRGGGGNTIYF
CDR3 DNA: TGTGCCAGCAGTGAACTCGGACGAGGGGGCGGCGGAAACACCATATATTTT

clone size: .
J gene: TRBJ2-7
CDR3 length: 16
V gene: TRBV2
D gene: .
CDR3 protein: CASSEVAGVFSGEQYF
CDR3 DNA: TGTGCCAGCAGTGAAGTAGCAGGGGTCTTCTCGGGCGAGCAGTACTTC

clone size: .
J gene: TRBJ1-1
CDR3 length: 14
V gene: TRBV5-1
D gene: .
CDR3 protein: CASGTGQLNTEAFF
CDR3 DNA: TGCGCCAGCGGTACCGGACAGTTGAACACTGAAGCTTTCTTT

clone size: .
J gene: TRBJ1-4
CDR3 length: 13
V gene: TRBV2
D gene: .
CDR3 protein: CASSERSEGELFF
CDR3 DNA: TGTGCCAGCAGTGAACGGAGTGAAGGGGAACTGTTTTTT

clone size: .
J gene: TRBJ1-1
CDR3 length: 14
V gene: TRBV7-2
D gene: .
CDR3 protein: CASSWGPGNTEAFF
CDR3 DNA: TGTGCCAGCAGTTGGGGGCCTGGGAACACTGAAGCTTTCTTT

clone size: .
J gene: TRBJ1-1
CDR3 length: 14
V gene: TRBV27
D gene: .
CDR3 protein: CASSANRVNTEAFF
CDR3 DNA: TGTGCCAGCAGTGCAAACAGGGTGAACACTGAAGCTTTCTTT

clone size: .
J gene: TRBJ2-7
CDR3 length: 13
V gene: TRBV9
D gene: .
CDR3 protein: CASSVSGGQEQYF
CDR3 DNA: TGTGCCAGCAGCGTTTCCGGGGGGCAAGAGCAGTACTTC

clone size: .
J gene: TRBJ2-3
CDR3 length: 15
V gene: TRBV5-4
D gene: TRBD2
CDR3 protein: CASSTTSGTSDTQYF
CDR3 DNA: TGTGCCAGCAGCACGACTAGCGGGACTTCGGATACGCAGTATTTT

clone size: .
J gene: TRBJ2-3
CDR3 length: 14
V gene: TRBV7-3
D gene: .
CDR3 protein: CASSSGLPRDTQYF
CDR3 DNA: TGTGCCAGCAGCTCTGGACTTCCCCGGGATACGCAGTATTTT

clone size: .
J gene: TRBJ2-7
CDR3 length: 15
V gene: TRBV27
D gene: TRBD2
CDR3 protein: CASSRLTSGNWKQYF
CDR3 DNA: TGTGCCAGCAGTAGATTAACTAGCGGGAACTGGAAGCAGTACTTC

clone size: .
J gene: TRBJ1-2
CDR3 length: 13
V gene: TRBV2
D gene: TRBD1
CDR3 protein: CASSRGQIYGYTF
CDR3 DNA: TGTGCCAGCAGCAGGGGACAGATCTATGGCTACACCTTC

clone size: .
J gene: TRBJ1-5
CDR3 length: 13
V gene: TRBV6-5
D gene: .
CDR3 protein: CASRAQTGQPQHF
CDR3 DNA: TGTGCCAGCAGAGCCCAAACCGGGCAGCCCCAGCATTTT

clone size: .
J gene: TRBJ1-2
CDR3 length: 13
V gene: TRBV19
D gene: .
CDR3 protein: CASSIRGSYGYTF
CDR3 DNA: TGTGCCAGTAGTATAAGGGGGAGCTATGGCTACACCTTC

clone size: .
J gene: TRBJ1-2
CDR3 length: 16
V gene: TRBV4-2
D gene: .
CDR3 protein: CASSQENTQRSYGYTF
CDR3 DNA: TGTGCCAGCAGCCAAGAAAATACTCAGCGTTCATATGGCTACACCTTC

clone size: .
J gene: TRBJ2-3
CDR3 length: 15
V gene: TRBV7-9
D gene: .
CDR3 protein: CASSLDRSPRDTQYF
CDR3 DNA: TGTGCCAGCAGCTTAGATCGGTCTCCGCGAGATACGCAGTATTTT

clone size: once
J gene: TRBJ2-2
CDR3 length: 14
V gene: TRBV27
D gene: TRBD1
CDR3 protein: CASSLQGRTGELFF
CDR3 DNA: TGTGCCAGTTCACTACAGGGGAGAACCGGGGAGCTGTTTTTT

clone size: .
J gene: TRBJ2-7
CDR3 length: 19
V gene: TRBV10-1
D gene: TRBD2
CDR3 protein: CASSDPTLITSVGFYEQYF
CDR3 DNA: TGCGCCAGCAGTGATCCGACGCTTATCACTAGCGTGGGATTTTACGAGCAGTACTTC

clone size: .
J gene: TRBJ1-2
CDR3 length: 12
V gene: TRBV4-1
D gene: .
CDR3 protein: CASSLAQGHYTF
CDR3 DNA: TGCGCCAGCAGCCTAGCCCAGGGCCACTACACCTTC

clone size: .
J gene: TRBJ2-1
CDR3 length: 17
V gene: TRBV11-3
D gene: TRBD2
CDR3 protein: CASSLRRTSGRANEQFF
CDR3 DNA: TGTGCCAGCAGCCTCCGGCGGACTAGCGGGAGGGCTAATGAGCAGTTCTTC

clone size: .
J gene: TRBJ1-5
CDR3 length: 15
V gene: TRBV4-1
D gene: .
CDR3 protein: CASSRDKLSNQPQHF
CDR3 DNA: TGCGCCAGCAGCCGGGACAAACTTAGCAATCAGCCCCAGCATTTT

clone size: .
J gene: TRBJ1-1
CDR3 length: 14
V gene: TRBV7-8
D gene: TRBD1
CDR3 protein: CASSLRDRATEAFF
CDR3 DNA: TGTGCCAGCAGCTTAAGGGACAGGGCCACTGAAGCTTTCTTT

clone size: .
J gene: TRBJ1-1
CDR3 length: 14
V gene: TRBV29-1
D gene: TRBD1
CDR3 protein: CSAVDRAGNTEAFF
CDR3 DNA: TGCAGCGCCGTAGACAGGGCAGGGAACACTGAAGCTTTCTTT